Each of the 3 T cell receptor beta chains below was sequenced from the same sample in a study of vaccination and CD4 T cells after COVID-19. For these TCRs, the target antigens are not known. Treatment in this sample: approximately 9-day PBMC culture with coronavirus spike peptide pools or control peptides (ViraFEST assay). Sequenced with the Oncomine TCR Beta short-read assay was DNA taken from cultured CD4+ T cells. TCRdb processed the PCR reads anew with MiXCR; each CDR3 protein has one entry. This table has more than 10,000 distinct CDR3 sequences, under 65% appearing once. The sequencing input was CD4+ T cells from blood, cultured in vitro. The origin of the receptors is a human donor who had recovered from COVID-19.

The chain joins TRBV9 to TRBJ1-1; D not certain. Trimming removed 4 bases at V and 4 bases at J, with 8 bases between. The CDR3 runs to 12 residues. Per germline, CDR1 SGDLS and CDR2 YYNGEE. The CDR3 DNA sequence: TGTGCCAGCAGCTCGCGTGGCACTGAAGCTTTCTTT. The encoded protein is CASSSRGTEAFF.

This chain connects TRBV11-3 to TRBJ2-7, with 7 bases aligning to TRBD2. The CDR3 runs 12 residues. Trimming took 5 bases from V and 9 from J; bases not matched to a gene: 7. Germline CDR1 SGHNT, CDR2 YENEEA. The CDR3 is CASSAHGEGQYF. The CDR3 nucleotides are TGTGCCAGCAGCGCTCATGGGGAGGGGCAGTACTTC.

V and J are TRBV2 and TRBJ2-7; no clear D. The V gene's germline CDR1 is SNHLY and CDR2 FYNNEI. The CDR3 has 12 amino acids. Trimming removed 8 bases from V and 3 bases from J, with 11 bases in between. The CDR3 sequence is CASRDAVYEQYF. In nucleotides, the CDR3 is TGTGCCAGCCGAGACGCTGTCTACGAGCAGTACTTC.